This entry lists 26 T cell receptor beta chains sequenced from one sample in a study of T cells in Graves' hyperthyroidism and ophthalmopathy. Amplification of TCR beta CDR3 regions used RNA as the template. HTBI primers were the set used in a first-round RT-PCR of the TCR CDR3. MiXCR, applied by TCRdb to the multiplex PCR reads, yields one record per CDR3 protein. The sample contains approximately 640,000 distinct CDR3 sequences, around 16% of which appear only once. The sequenced material came from blood. Source of these receptors: a woman aged 30 to 39 with Graves' hyperthyroidism.

This clonotype has at least ten counts. J is TRBJ1-5 and V is TRBV28, with a tentative D call TRBD1 (5 bases). CDR1 and CDR2 from the germline V gene are MDHEN and SYDVKM. This CDR3 is built from 12 residues. V was cut by 5 bases and J by 10 bases, with 12 bases left in between. The chain's CDR3 is CASSTATVPQHF. CDR3 nucleotides: TGTGCCAGCAGTACGGCGACAGTACCCCAGCATTTT.

The V gene is TRBV29-1, the J gene TRBJ2-1; TRBD1 aligns across 8 bases. V was pared by 8 bases and J by 2 bases, with 5 bases of the junction left unmatched. Germline V lookup: CDR1 SQVTM, CDR2 ANQGSEA. This CDR3 is 13 amino acids long. The CDR3 loop reads CSSTGGPYNEQFF. The CDR3 bases are TGCAGCTCCACAGGGGGTCCCTACAATGAGCAGTTCTTC.

The chain joins TRBV20-1 to TRBJ2-7; D might be TRBD1 or TRBD2, each matching 5 bases. Per germline, CDR1 DFQATT and CDR2 SNEGSKA (reference sequence). V dropped 2 bases and J dropped 2 bases, with 13 bases sitting between them. The CDR3 loop spans 14 amino acids. Written as DNA, the CDR3 is TGCAGTGCTAGACGATGGGACGGACCCTACGAGCAGTACTTC. Protein sequence: CSARRWDGPYEQYF.

With respect to this clonotype: This is likely a read error, given that the CDR3 carries no conserved phenylalanine or tryptophan at its end. The chain joins TRBV11-3 to TRBJ1-1; a weak D match, TRBD1 (5 bases). The germline V gene encodes CDR1 SGHNT and CDR2 YENEEA. CDR3 size: 11 residues. Trimming removed 5 bases at V and 5 bases at J, with 6 bases between. CDR3 amino acids: CASSEGTEAFS. In nucleotides, the CDR3 is TGTGCCAGCAGCGAGGGGACTGAAGCTTTCTCT.

This sequence joins TRBV4-1 and TRBJ2-7, with a weak D call TRBD2 (6 bases). The V and J ends lost 2 bases and 2 bases respectively, with 22 bases between them. CDR3 length: 18 amino acids. From germline, CDR1 is MGHRA and CDR2 YSYEKL. The CDR3 region is CASSQSPGLNIRPYEQYF. In DNA form, the CDR3 reads TGCGCCAGCAGCCAATCTCCGGGACTCAATATTAGACCCTACGAGCAGTACTTC.

As concerns this clonotype: The junction departs from the called germline gene at one end, perhaps through a read error. The chain combines TRBV3-1 with TRBJ2-3; 8 bases match TRBD2. The CDR3 extends over 16 amino acids. Germline values: CDR1 LGHDT, CDR2 YNNKEL (reference sequence). CDR3 nucleotides: TGTGCCAGCAGTCAAGCCGGGACTAGTTTTCCAGATACGCAGTATTTT. Protein sequence: CASSQAGTSFPDTQYF.

The chain links TRBV28 to TRBJ1-6; D unresolved. Trimming cost V 5 bases and J 13 bases, with 12 bases left between them. This CDR3 comprises 12 residues. From germline, CDR1 is MDHEN and CDR2 SYDVKM. The CDR3 sequence: CASSRPGSPLHF. The CDR3 DNA sequence: TGTGCCAGCAGTCGGCCGGGATCTCCCCTCCACTTT.

The sample holds many counts of this clonotype. The J gene is TRBJ2-1, the V gene TRBV7-9; D uncertain. CDR1 SEHNR and CDR2 FQNEAQ come from the germline V gene (reference sequence). The CDR3 length is 16 residues. V shed 3 bases and J shed 8 bases, with 20 bases lying between them. In DNA form, the CDR3 reads TGTGCCAGCAGCTTTTTGTCGGAACCGCTCGTGGATGAGCAGTTCTTC. This gives the protein CASSFLSEPLVDEQFF.

This rearrangement joins TRBV27 to TRBJ1-2; D not certain. From germline, CDR1 is MNHEY and CDR2 SMNVEV (reference sequence). The V end was cut by 1 base, the J end by 7 bases, with 28 bases between. The CDR3 spans 19 residues. The CDR3 protein is CASSLYFPTNVPAGAGYTF. Written as DNA, the CDR3 is TGTGCCAGCAGTTTATATTTCCCCACAAATGTCCCAGCGGGAGCTGGCTACACCTTC.

This clonotype was observed a handful of times. J is TRBJ2-2 and V is TRBV4-2; weak D call: TRBD2 (5 bases). The V gene lost 0 bases and the J gene lost 5 bases, with 7 bases spanning the gap. The CDR3 runs to 14 residues. CDR1 LGHNA and CDR2 YNFKEQ come from the germline V gene. The CDR3 sequence is CASSQESGTGELFF. In DNA form, the CDR3 reads TGTGCCAGCAGCCAAGAGTCGGGAACCGGGGAGCTGTTTTTT.

This clonotype was seen ten or more times. The rearrangement links TRBV5-1 to TRBJ2-1; D unresolved. V was trimmed by 4 bases and J by 6 bases, leaving 17 bases between them. The CDR3 loop spans 15 amino acids. From germline, CDR1 is SGHRS and CDR2 YFSETQ. The CDR3 is CASSPDRGSGNEQFF. The CDR3 nucleotides read TGCGCCAGCAGCCCTGACCGTGGCTCGGGCAATGAGCAGTTCTTC.

This clonotype was detected ten times or more. The V gene is TRBV28, the J gene TRBJ1-1, with TRBD1 matching over 7 bases. Unmatched junction bases numbered 4, after V lost 5 bases and J lost 1 base. The CDR3 covers 14 residues. CDR1 MDHEN and CDR2 SYDVKM come from the germline V gene. Written as DNA, the CDR3 is TGTGCCAGCAGTCTCAGACAGGGGAACACTGAAGCTTTCTTT. It specifies CASSLRQGNTEAFF. The complete variable domain, with remaining parts taken from reference TRBV28 and TRBJ1-1, reads DVKVTQSSRYLVKRTGEKVFLECVQDMDHENMFWYRQDPGLGLRLIYFSYDVKMKEKGDIPEGYSVSREKKERFSLILESASTNQTSMYLCASSLRQGNTEAFFGQGTRLTVV.

J is TRBJ2-1 and V is TRBV20-1, with 10 positions matching TRBD2. CDR1 is DFQATT, CDR2 SNEGSKA, per germline (reference sequence). V was clipped by 0 bases and J by 10 bases; unmatched bases: 15. CDR3 size: 17 residues. The CDR3 is CSARELIAGGPREEQFF. CDR3 in DNA: TGCAGTGCTAGAGAACTAATAGCGGGAGGCCCCAGAGAGGAGCAGTTCTTC.

Many counts were recorded for this clonotype. The rearrangement joins TRBV20-1 to TRBJ1-6; 11 nucleotides align to TRBD1. Germline V gene lookup returns CDR1 DFQATT and CDR2 SNEGSKA (reference sequence). The CDR3 extends over 12 amino acids. Unmatched junction bases numbered 0, after V lost 6 bases and J lost 8 bases. The CDR3 region is CSAGQGDSPLHF. DNA of the CDR3: TGCAGTGCGGGACAGGGGGATTCACCCCTCCACTTT.

This clonotype was seen at least ten times. The rearrangement uses TRBV7-2 and TRBJ2-7, with TRBD1 as a possible D gene (6 bases). CDR3 length: 16 amino acids. Germline V gene data show CDR1 as SGHTA and CDR2 as FQGNSA. The V end was cut by 0 bases, the J end by 2 bases, with 14 bases between. The CDR3 sequence is CASSLAGTSNPYEQYF. CDR3 coding DNA: TGTGCCAGCAGCTTAGCGGGGACATCGAACCCCTACGAGCAGTACTTC.

This rearrangement joins TRBV5-6 to TRBJ2-1; D may correspond to TRBD1 or TRBD2 (5 bases each). The CDR3 runs to 12 residues. Germline V lookup: CDR1 SGHDT, CDR2 YYEEEE. V was shortened by 4 bases and J by 10 bases, with 12 bases between the two germline ends. This chain's CDR3 is CASSTGTQEQFF. Here the CDR3 DNA reads TGTGCCAGCAGCACGGGGACCCAGGAGCAGTTCTTC.

The rearrangement joins TRBV6-2 or TRBV6-3 to TRBJ1-2, with D maybe TRBD1 (5 bases). There are 13 residues in the CDR3. Germline V gene sequence: CDR1 MNHEY, CDR2 SVGEGT. V was trimmed by 6 bases and J by 6 bases, leaving 14 bases between them. For the CDR3, the DNA is TGTGCCAGCAGACTAGGGGCAGATAATGGCTACACCTTC. This sequence encodes CASRLGADNGYTF.

In its sample, this clonotype was seen many times. This chain connects TRBV2 to TRBJ2-7; possible D gene TRBD1, 6 bases. Germline assignment: CDR1 SNHLY and CDR2 FYNNEI. Trimming pared 6 bases from V and 1 base from J, leaving 10 bases between. The CDR3 covers 13 residues. The CDR3 protein is CASRVQGSYEQYF. CDR3 coding DNA: TGTGCCAGCAGAGTACAGGGTTCCTACGAGCAGTACTTC.

This clonotype came up many times. The rearrangement joins TRBV28 to TRBJ2-7, with TRBD2 matching 7 bases. CDR1 and CDR2 from the germline V gene are MDHEN and SYDVKM. The CDR3 consists of 15 residues. Trimming removed 4 bases from V and 0 bases from J; junction bases left unmatched: 6. The CDR3 DNA follows: TGTGCCAGCAGTTCGCCGTGGGGGGGCTCCTACGAGCAGTACTTC. Amino acid sequence: CASSSPWGGSYEQYF.

There are many counts of this clonotype. The V and J genes are TRBV28 and TRBJ2-1; 10 bases align to TRBD2. The trim removed 4 bases at V and 10 bases at J, leaving 10 bases unmatched. The CDR3 is made up of 15 amino acids. Germline loops: CDR1 MDHEN, CDR2 SYDVKM. The CDR3 coding sequence is TGTGCCAGCAGTTACCGGACTAGCGGTTCCTGGGAGCAGTTCTTC. Amino acids: CASSYRTSGSWEQFF.

As to this clonotype: This could be a read error, since a much larger clone is one nucleotide away. The chain carries TRBV12-3 or TRBV12-4 and TRBJ1-5; D might be TRBD1 (5 bases). The CDR3 is 14 residues long. CDR3 coding DNA: TGTGCCAGCGGTTTAGGCAGGGCCAATCAGCCCCAGCATTTT. Protein sequence: CASGLGRANQPQHF.

This clonotype was recorded many times. V usage is TRBV7-2 and J usage is TRBJ1-5; D gene uncertain. Germline V gene lookup returns CDR1 SGHTA and CDR2 FQGNSA. V lost 2 bases, J lost 4 bases, and 9 bases lay in between. The CDR3 loop spans 14 amino acids. The CDR3 DNA follows: TGTGCCAGCAGCTTAAAGGCAGATAATCAGCCCCAGCATTTT. It encodes CASSLKADNQPQHF.

This clonotype has just a few counts. DNA of the CDR3: TGCAGCTTCAGTTCTGGACAGGGACTATCCTACGAGCAGTACTTC. Translation gives CSFSSGQGLSYEQYF. The V and J genes are TRBV29-1 and TRBJ2-7; D is perhaps TRBD1 (8 bases). Germline-derived CDR1 and CDR2 are SQVTM and ANQGSEA. The CDR3 extends over 15 amino acids. Deletions cut 8 bases from V and 1 base from J, with 21 bases between.

The V gene is TRBV20-1, the J gene TRBJ1-1; D is possibly TRBD1 (6 bases). CDR1 is DFQATT and CDR2 is SNEGSKA in the germline V gene (reference sequence). There are 14 residues in the CDR3. V was clipped by 3 bases and J by 3 bases, with 14 bases between them. DNA of the CDR3: TGCAGTGCTAGGCCGGGGGCAGGTTACACTGAAGCTTTCTTT. It encodes CSARPGAGYTEAFF.

A few counts support this clonotype. V and J are TRBV20-1 and TRBJ2-7; D is undetermined. The germline CDR1 and CDR2 sequences are DFQATT and SNEGSKA (reference sequence). The length of the CDR3 is 11 residues. V was trimmed by 5 bases and J by 0 bases, leaving 5 bases between them. The CDR3 is CSAVSSYEQYF. The CDR3 DNA is TGCAGTGCTGTAAGCTCCTACGAGCAGTACTTC.

The chain carries TRBV7-2 and TRBJ1-5, with 9 bases identical to TRBD1. Germline assignment: CDR1 SGHTA and CDR2 FQGNSA. This CDR3 is 14 amino acids long. V lost 5 bases, J lost 7 bases, and 6 bases stayed unmatched. CDR3 bases: TGTGCCAGCAGCATAAACAGGGGGCAACAGCCCCAGCATTTT. Its protein is CASSINRGQQPQHF.